The present T cell receptor beta chain was sequenced within a study of a mutant IDH1 vaccine in newly diagnosed glioma. Study-level background: Averaging approximately 40 years of age, treated patients were around 60% male and approximately 38% female. Previous treatment comprised radiotherapy, temozolomide, or both, mostly both.

Method: immunoSEQ multiplex PCR; TCRdb's copy keeps in-frame clones and lacks some. The data hold approximately 35,000 clones, with 70% to 90% observed a single time. The time point: baseline, week 1 (first vaccination visit). Stated treatment: pre-vaccination baseline after standard-of-care therapy. A note on this clone: The antigen remains undetermined.

Study-level points and caveats: Evidence of vaccine-induced immune responses was documented in nearly 95% of patients.

This clonotype was obtained from a woman aged 40 to 55 with glioma. Source: PBMCs, taken from a glioma patient treated with radiotherapy, temozolomide or both.

The CDR3 protein is CAISQKNTEAFF. In DNA, the CDR3 is TGTGCCATCAGTCAGAAGAACACTGAAGCTTTCTTT. The chain uses TRBV10-3 and TRBJ1-1; no firm D call. The V gene lost 5 bases and the J gene lost 1 base, with 5 bases spanning the gap. Germline V lookup: CDR1 ENHRY, CDR2 SYGVKD. This CDR3 comprises 12 residues.